This TCR beta chain was identified during a study of T cell repertoires in cytomegalovirus infection. Background on the study: It can be stated that public TCR beta signatures indicated CMV infection as well as a matching HLA type. Regarding the study as a whole: Individuals carrying CMV plus the relevant HLA were identified by cumulative frequency of public TCR beta families. Dominating the ex vivo response were HLA-C-restricted CMV-specific TCR beta clonotypes.

Germline assignment: CDR1 SQVTM and CDR2 ANQGSEA. Trimming pared 0 bases from V and 5 bases from J, leaving 16 bases between. The CDR3 runs to 15 residues. To note about this clonotype: Its target is not known.

TCRdb called the reads again in MiXCR, with one record for every CDR3 protein. The sample lists about 490,000 distinct CDR3 sequences, 26% seen once, with about 13% in the top ten. V and J are TRBV29-1 and TRBJ1-2; D may be TRBD1 (6 bases). Sequencing was done on a sample of PBMCs. This TCR came from a human donor in good health (CMV status not recorded). Some clones in this sample may be carry-over from other donors' samples. Here the CDR3 reads CSVEEETGMGYGYTF. CDR3 nucleotide sequence: TGCAGCGTTGAAGAGGAAACAGGGATGGGGTATGGCTACACCTTC.